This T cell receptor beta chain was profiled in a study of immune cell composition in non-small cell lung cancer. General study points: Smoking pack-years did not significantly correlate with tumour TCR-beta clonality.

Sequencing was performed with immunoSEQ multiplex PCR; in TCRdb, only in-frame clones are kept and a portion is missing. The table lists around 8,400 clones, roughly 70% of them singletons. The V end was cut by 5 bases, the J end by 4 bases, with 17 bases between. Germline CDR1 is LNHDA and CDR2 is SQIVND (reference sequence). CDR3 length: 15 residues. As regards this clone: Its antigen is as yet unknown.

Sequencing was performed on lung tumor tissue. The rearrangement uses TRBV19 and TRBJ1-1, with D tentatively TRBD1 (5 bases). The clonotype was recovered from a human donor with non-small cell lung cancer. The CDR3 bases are TGTGCCAGTAGTTTTCGGGGGTGGGGATCCACTGAAGCTTTCTTT. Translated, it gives CASSFRGWGSTEAFF.